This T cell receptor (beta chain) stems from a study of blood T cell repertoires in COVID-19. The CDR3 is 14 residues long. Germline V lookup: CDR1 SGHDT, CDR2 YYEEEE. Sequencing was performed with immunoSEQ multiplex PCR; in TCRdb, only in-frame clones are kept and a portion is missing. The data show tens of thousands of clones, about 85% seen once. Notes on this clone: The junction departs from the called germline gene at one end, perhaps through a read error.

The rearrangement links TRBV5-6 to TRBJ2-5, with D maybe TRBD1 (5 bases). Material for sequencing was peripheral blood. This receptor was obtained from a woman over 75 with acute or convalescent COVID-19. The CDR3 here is CASSLGGRQEAQYF. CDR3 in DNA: TGTGCCAGCAGCTTGGGGGGCAGACAAGAGGCCCAGTACTTC.